Listed here are 28 T cell receptor beta chains from one sample, sequenced in a study of T cells after yellow fever vaccination. From the 5' RACE reads, TCRdb called clonotypes with MiXCR, one entry per CDR3 protein. The sample shows under 700,000 distinct CDR3 sequences, about 17% of them seen only once. The specimen comprised PBMCs, sampled 4 to 6 days after the first yellow fever vaccination. The receptors shown here come from a man between 18 and 29 years old who received the YFV17D yellow fever vaccine.

This clonotype was seen a handful of times. This chain connects TRBV6-2 or TRBV6-3 to TRBJ1-5; D is uncertain. V gave up 8 bases and J gave up 0 bases, with 8 bases separating them. The CDR3 runs 13 residues. Looked up from germline, CDR1 is MNHEY and CDR2 is SVGEGT. In nucleotides, the CDR3 is TGTGCCAGCGGGAAGTATAGCAATCAGCCCCAGCATTTT. It yields the protein CASGKYSNQPQHF.

The gene calls are TRBV7-9 and TRBJ2-5; D perhaps matches TRBD1 (7 bases). The CDR3 is 14 amino acids. The V and J ends lost 6 bases and 6 bases respectively, with 17 bases between them. Germline V gene lookup returns CDR1 SEHNR and CDR2 FQNEAQ (reference sequence). CDR3 DNA sequence: TGTGCCAGCAGTGGACAGGAGGGTCCTAAGACCCAGTACTTC. It translates to CASSGQEGPKTQYF.

Only a few counts were recorded for this clonotype. The gene calls are TRBV7-9 and TRBJ1-3; the D is unclear. V lost 2 bases to trimming and J lost 0 bases, with 8 bases between them. This CDR3 is built from 15 residues. The germline CDR1 and CDR2 sequences are SEHNR and FQNEAQ (reference sequence). The CDR3 here is CASSLLPLSGNTIYF. CDR3 coding DNA: TGTGCCAGCAGCTTATTACCACTCTCTGGAAACACCATATATTTT. Full variable domain (rest looked up from reference TRBV7-9 and TRBJ1-3): DTGVSQNPRHKITKRGQNVTFRCDPISEHNRLYWYRQTLGQGPEFLTYFQNEAQLEKSRLLSDRFSAERPKGSFSTLEIQRTEQGDSAMYLCASSLLPLSGNTIYFGEGSWLTVV.

This clonotype came up once. Here the CDR3 DNA reads TGTGCCAGCAGCCCAACAGTTAACTATGGCTACACCTTC. Its protein product is CASSPTVNYGYTF. The chain links TRBV12-3 or TRBV12-4 to TRBJ1-2, with D unclear. CDR3 length equals 13 residues. V gave up 6 bases and J gave up 1 base, with 9 bases separating them.

This clonotype has a handful of counts. The J gene is TRBJ1-1, the V gene TRBV4-2; 8 nucleotides match TRBD1. Germline V gene lookup returns CDR1 LGHNA and CDR2 YNFKEQ. V lost 4 bases, J lost 3 bases, and 7 bases stayed unmatched. The CDR3 runs 15 residues. The CDR3 sequence is CASSPAGQGYTEAFF. The CDR3 DNA reads TGTGCCAGCAGCCCAGCCGGACAGGGCTACACTGAAGCTTTCTTT.

This clonotype was recorded at least ten times. The CDR3 protein is CASSQDSRGGYTF. In DNA, the CDR3 is TGCGCCAGCAGCCAAGATTCCAGGGGTGGCTACACCTTC. This sequence joins TRBV4-3 and TRBJ1-2, with D perhaps TRBD1 (6 bases). This CDR3 comprises 13 residues. V was clipped by 0 bases and J by 7 bases, with 9 bases between them. Germline-derived CDR1 and CDR2 are LGHNA and YSLEER.

This clonotype has just a few counts. V gene TRBV6-2 or TRBV6-3 combines with J gene TRBJ1-3; D is unclear. The germline V gene encodes CDR1 MNHEY and CDR2 SVGEGT. The CDR3 contains 14 residues. The V and J ends lost 2 bases and 3 bases respectively, with 8 bases between them. The CDR3 coding sequence is TGTGCCAGCAGTTACCGGGGTTTTGGAAACACCATATATTTT. This sequence encodes CASSYRGFGNTIYF.

The chain is built from TRBV7-9 and TRBJ1-1; D uncertain. The germline V and J ends were trimmed by 1 base and 7 bases, with 13 bases remaining between them. The CDR3 totals 14 residues. Germline V gives CDR1 SEHNR, CDR2 FQNEAQ (reference sequence). The CDR3 reads CASSLGYRGLEAFF. The DNA for the CDR3 is TGTGCCAGCAGCTTAGGTTATCGAGGGCTTGAAGCTTTCTTT.

CDR3 residues: CASSQTGYIGYTF. The CDR3 DNA is TGTGCCAGCAGCCAGACAGGGTATATTGGCTACACCTTC. This chain uses TRBV6-1 with TRBJ1-2; 7 bases map to TRBD1. CDR3 size: 13 residues. Germline-derived CDR1 and CDR2 are MNHNS and SASEGT. V dropped 6 bases and J dropped 7; count of bases not matched to a gene: 8.

This clonotype occurred many times. The chain recombines TRBV6-1 with TRBJ1-5, with D perhaps TRBD1 (5 bases). The CDR3 is 14 residues long. CDR1 is MNHNS and CDR2 is SASEGT in the germline V gene. V dropped 7 bases and J dropped 0 bases, with 10 bases sitting between them. CDR3 DNA: TGTGCCAGCACCGCGACAGATAGCAATCAGCCCCAGCATTTT. It is translated as CASTATDSNQPQHF.

This clonotype has only a few counts. The rearrangement joins TRBV6-5 to TRBJ2-7; D gene ambiguous. The CDR3 contains 12 residues. Germline V CDR1 and CDR2: MNHEY, SVGAGI. The V end was cut by 4 bases, the J end by 2 bases, with 6 bases between. CDR3 DNA sequence: TGTGCCAGCAGTTCCAGAGCCTACGAGCAGTACTTC. As protein: CASSSRAYEQYF.

The chain recombines TRBV4-1 with TRBJ2-1, with 8 bases identical to TRBD1. V shed 5 bases and J 7 bases; nucleotides not matched to a gene: 7. CDR1 and CDR2 (germline): MGHRA, YSYEKL. CDR3 length: 14 residues. CDR3 amino acids: CASSYRDRTNEQFF. The CDR3 bases are TGCGCCAGCAGCTACCGGGACAGGACGAATGAGCAGTTCTTC.

This clonotype was recorded at least ten times. The chain couples TRBV5-6 to TRBJ1-1, with D possibly TRBD1 on 5 matching bases. The germline gives CDR1 SGHDT, CDR2 YYEEEE. CDR3 length: 14 amino acids. With 7 bases removed from V and 0 bases from J, the gap between germline ends came to 13 bases. The DNA for the CDR3 is TGTGCCAGCGTACACGGGGGGGTGAACACTGAAGCTTTCTTT. Its translation: CASVHGGVNTEAFF.

The chain joins TRBV4-3 to TRBJ2-5; D is uncertain. The V end lost 4 bases, the J end lost 4 bases, and 16 bases lay between the germline ends. In germline, CDR1 is LGHNA, CDR2 YSLEER. This CDR3 is built from 15 residues. Here the CDR3 DNA reads TGCGCCAGCAGCCCCACCGGAACAGAGCGAGAGACCCAGTACTTC. Its translation: CASSPTGTERETQYF.

In this sample, this clonotype turned up a few times. This CDR3 is missing its conserved last phenylalanine or tryptophan, likely due to a read error. It is unclear where the CDR3 begins or ends on the DNA, so no DNA is shown, and the CDR3 is as TCRdb lists it. The rearrangement links TRBV4-3 to TRBJ2-7. CDR1 and CDR2 from the germline V gene are LGHNA and YSLEER. The CDR3 is made up of 9 amino acids, end residues included. CDR3 amino acids: CASSRGFNI.

This clonotype was detected only a few times. The chain joins TRBV11-2 to TRBJ2-3, with TRBD2 matching 10 bases. Per the germline V gene, CDR1 is SGHAT and CDR2 is FQNNGV. This CDR3 contains 20 residues. V gave up 4 bases and J gave up 3 bases; unmatched junction bases: 19. The CDR3 loop is CASSSPRLAGGSRLTDTQYF. As DNA, the CDR3 is TGTGCCAGCAGCTCCCCTCGATTAGCGGGGGGCTCCCGTTTAACAGATACGCAGTATTTT.

The table lists this clonotype with a few counts. The V and J genes are TRBV12-3 or TRBV12-4 and TRBJ2-5, with 8 nucleotides matching TRBD2. V trimming: 4 bases; J trimming: 1 base; junction bases outside the gene matches: 8. This CDR3 has 16 residues. The CDR3 sequence: CASSSGGGRVQETQYF. As DNA, the CDR3 is TGTGCCAGCAGTTCGGGGGGGGGAAGGGTCCAAGAGACCCAGTACTTC.

This clonotype appeared a few times. DNA for the CDR3: TGCGCCAGCAGCTCACTAGCGAGCTCTAGCACAGATACGCAGTATTTT. Translated, it gives CASSSLASSSTDTQYF. The chain links TRBV5-1 to TRBJ2-3; the match to TRBD2 covers 7 bases. CDR3 size: 16 residues. Trimming cost V 3 bases and J 0 bases; bases outside gene matches: 7. Looked up from germline, CDR1 is SGHRS and CDR2 is YFSETQ.

The rearrangement joins TRBV12-3 or TRBV12-4 to TRBJ2-2; perhaps D is TRBD1 or TRBD2 (5 bases each). The CDR3 is made up of 17 amino acids. Trimming took 0 bases from V and 1 from J, leaving 12 bases between them. CDR3 nucleotides: TGTGCCAGCAGTTTAGCGCTGGGACCAAGGAACACCGGGGAGCTGTTTTTT. Translating it yields CASSLALGPRNTGELFF.

This clonotype was seen more than once but under ten times. The chain carries TRBV30 and TRBJ2-1; D is ambiguous. The CDR3 is 12 amino acids. Per the germline V gene, CDR1 is GTSNPN and CDR2 is SVGIG (reference sequence). V was pared by 0 bases and J by 8 bases, with 8 bases between. CDR3 loop: CAWSVGFYEQFF. For the CDR3, the DNA is TGTGCCTGGAGTGTAGGGTTTTATGAGCAGTTCTTC. The variable domain in full, with the rest retrieved from reference TRBV30 and TRBJ2-1, is SQTIHQWPATLVQPVGSPLSLECTVEGTSNPNLYWYRQAAGRGLQLLFYSVGIGQISSEVPQNLSASRPQDRQFILSSKKLLLSDSGFYLCAWSVGFYEQFFGPGTRLTVL.

This clonotype appeared a few times. The genes are TRBV7-9 and TRBJ1-2, with TRBD1 matching 8 bases. CDR1 and CDR2 from the germline V gene are SEHNR and FQNEAQ (reference sequence). The J segment lost 8 bases and the V segment lost 5 bases, leaving 10 bases of the junction unmatched. The CDR3 sequence is 14 residues long. CDR3 sequence (DNA): TGTGCCAGCAGCCCCCGGACAGGGAGGAGAGGCTACACCTTC. Protein: CASSPRTGRRGYTF.

On this clonotype itself: At one of its ends the junction is not consistent with the germline gene, which may arise from a read error. This chain uses TRBV7-9 with TRBJ2-5; 11 nucleotides align to TRBD1. The CDR3 extends over 11 amino acids. Germline V CDR1 and CDR2: SEHNR, FQNEAQ (reference sequence). This CDR3 is CASSLEGQGDF. The CDR3 nucleotides read TGTGCCAGCAGCTTAGAGGGACAGGGGGACTTC.

This clonotype has only a few counts. The rearrangement links TRBV7-6 to TRBJ2-1, with D uncertain. Trimming removed 2 bases from V and 1 base from J, with 12 bases in between. The length of the CDR3 is 16 residues. The germline gives CDR1 SGHVS, CDR2 FNYEAQ. CDR3 sequence reads: CASSLRPVESYNEQFF. CDR3 sequence (DNA): TGTGCCAGCAGCTTACGCCCGGTGGAGTCCTACAATGAGCAGTTCTTC.

This clonotype was recorded at least ten times. V and J are TRBV23-1 and TRBJ2-7; 7 positions agree with TRBD1. Being an ORF, TRBV23-1 has a function that is uncertain. V lost 6 bases to trimming and J lost 2 bases; unmatched junction nucleotides: 10. CDR3 length equals 15 residues. The CDR3 region has the DNA TGCGCCAGCAGCCCTGGGACAGAACTTCCCTACGAGCAGTACTTC. Its translation is CASSPGTELPYEQYF.

V gene TRBV2 combines with J gene TRBJ1-1; no reliable D call. Germline V gene data show CDR1 as SNHLY and CDR2 as FYNNEI. This CDR3 spans 11 amino acids. V lost 10 bases, J lost 1 base, and 7 bases lay in between. CDR3 DNA sequence: TGTGCCACGGTGGAGAACACTGAAGCTTTCTTT. Translation: CATVENTEAFF.

This clonotype was detected a few times. The chain links TRBV18 to TRBJ1-2; D is unclear. The germline gives CDR1 KGHSH, CDR2 LQKENI. This CDR3 spans 14 amino acids. V was pared by 2 bases and J by 7 bases, with 14 bases between. CDR3 in amino acids: CASSPDRVRGGYTF. The CDR3 nucleotides are TGTGCCAGCTCACCAGACCGAGTACGGGGTGGCTACACCTTC.

The chain is built from TRBV10-3 and TRBJ2-3; 9 nucleotides line up with TRBD2. The germline V gene encodes CDR1 ENHRY and CDR2 SYGVKD. Trimming cost V 6 bases and J 5 bases; bases outside gene matches: 9. The CDR3 covers 15 residues. CDR3 nucleotides: TGTGCCATCAGGGCCGAGGGACTAGCCCAAGATACGCAGTATTTT. Amino acid sequence: CAIRAEGLAQDTQYF.

The rearrangement joins TRBV20-1 to TRBJ2-1; 9 bases align to TRBD2. The CDR3 loop spans 16 amino acids. V was pared by 6 bases and J by 0 bases, with 9 bases of the junction left unmatched. Germline V gene lookup returns CDR1 DFQATT and CDR2 SNEGSKA (reference sequence). CDR3 region: CSAIGFSGGSYNEQFF. In DNA, the CDR3 is TGCAGTGCCATAGGGTTTAGCGGGGGCTCCTACAATGAGCAGTTCTTC.